The clone carrying this T cell receptor (beta chain) came up a few times. The antigen remains undetermined. The sample is drawn from a study of CD8 T cells in ankylosing spondylitis. General study points: There was a TCR beta motif, made of several highly homologous variants, that appeared characteristic of ankylosing spondylitis blood. Matched ankylosing spondylitis synovial fluid reportedly showed significant enrichment of disease-linked clones.

Germline V gene sequence: CDR1 DFQATT, CDR2 SNEGSKA (reference sequence). V was trimmed by 6 bases and J by 6 bases, leaving 9 bases between them. This CDR3 has 11 residues. Quantitative molecular-barcoded 5'-RACE generated the TCR beta libraries. TCRdb called the 5' RACE reads again in MiXCR, with one record for every CDR3 protein. The sample shows around 450,000 distinct CDR3 sequences, 25% to 30% of them seen only once. This sequence joins TRBV20-1 and TRBJ2-1; maybe TRBD2 (6 bases). The TCR comes from a male donor with ankylosing spondylitis. Sequenced input: blood, either unsorted or a sorted T cell fraction (not recorded which). The CDR3, as DNA: TGCAGTGCAAGGACTATCAATGAGCAGTTCTTC. This gives the protein CSARTINEQFF.